This T cell receptor beta chain was obtained from a study of metastatic and nonmetastatic thyroid tumors. The sample holds many counts of this clone. TCRdb re-called the PCR reads with MiXCR. This table holds roughly 71,000 clones, roughly 18% found once. Until they underwent thyroid surgery, no patient had received any treatment. J lost 2 bases, V lost 6 bases, and 13 bases had no gene match. Germline V lookup: CDR1 SQVTM, CDR2 ANQGSEA. The CDR3 runs 15 residues. The clonotype was recovered from a female donor with papillary thyroid cancer or a benign thyroid nodule (not recorded which). Some clones in this sample may be carry-over from other donors' samples. The rearrangement joins TRBV29-1 to TRBJ2-7, with 7 bases matching TRBD1. The specimen was blood. The CDR3 loop is CSVLRSGTVTYEQYF. The CDR3, as DNA: TGCAGCGTCTTAAGATCCGGGACAGTTACCTACGAGCAGTACTTC.